This entry features one T cell receptor (beta chain) sequence. Under the authors' procedure: Reference gene primer amplification gave estimated nucleated cell counts. Produced via immunoSEQ multiplex PCR; TCRdb's table is partial and in-frame only. Clone size and V and J calls were adopted from that table, with D and trimming inferred from the DNA. Of roughly 75,000 clones detected, 74% appear once; the ten largest clones hold roughly 2.6%. The data derive from a study of blood T cell repertoires in COVID-19. About the study: Acute-phase and convalescent COVID-19 samples originated in the United States, Italy and Spain. From T cells, B-cell-depleted T cells, or PBMCs came the material, which was cDNA or gDNA.

The V gene's germline CDR1 is SGHRS and CDR2 YFSETQ. CDR3 size: 15 residues. The V end was cut by 0 bases, the J end by 8 bases, with 14 bases between. J is TRBJ1-4 and V is TRBV5-1; D not certain. The specimen was peripheral blood. The origin of this receptor is a human donor with acute or convalescent COVID-19. The donor label of this sample is uncertain. CDR3 loop: CASSLAGPTGEKLFF. The CDR3 DNA reads TGCGCCAGCAGCTTGGCCGGGCCTACGGGGGAAAAACTGTTTTTT.